This TCR beta chain was identified in a study of PD-1 blockade in classical Hodgkin lymphoma. This table comes from immunoSEQ multiplex PCR, and its TCRdb copy is limited to in-frame clones, with some not included. The profile shows more than 140,000 clones, about 81% of them singletons. To note about this clone: The antigen remains undetermined.

Points from the study as a whole: The baseline diversity of complete responders showed similarity to that of newly diagnosed patients.

The junction had 4 bases not matched to a gene; V was cut back by 4 bases and J by 4 bases. Germline CDR1 SGHTA, CDR2 FQGNSA. This CDR3 comprises 14 residues. Each patient's relapse followed autologous stem cell transplantation, and brentuximab vedotin exposure varied. Material: peripheral blood mononuclear cells (PBMCs), obtained before the second cycle of nivolumab. This TCR was recovered from a human donor with classical Hodgkin lymphoma. The chain links TRBV7-2 to TRBJ2-5, with TRBD1 matching over 9 bases. As DNA, the CDR3 is TGTGCCAGCAGCTCGGACAGGGGACGAGAGACCCAGTACTTC. As protein: CASSSDRGRETQYF.